This is a list of T cell receptor beta chains from one sample in a study of blood T cell repertoires in COVID-19. Method: immunoSEQ multiplex PCR; TCRdb's copy keeps in-frame clones and lacks some. Among about 480,000 clones listed, around 88% were seen once. The sequenced sample consisted of peripheral blood. The receptors were sampled from a woman in her fifties or sixties with COVID-19, enrolled during active disease. The CDR3 runs from the conserved cysteine through the conserved F or W. A D gene is named only where the DNA matches it firmly. Clone size is stated in some rows and not others, as once, few, many or a class when expanded.

d_gene: -
v_gene: TRBV5-8
j_gene: TRBJ2-1
abundance: -
CDR3nt: TGTGCCAGCAGCTCGGGAGGGACAGTTTACAATGAGCAGTTCTTC
CDR3aa: CASSSGGTVYNEQFF

d_gene: -
v_gene: TRBV5-1
j_gene: TRBJ1-6
abundance: -
CDR3nt: TGCGCCAGCAGCTTGGCCGTGACAGACTATAATTCACCCCTCCACTTT
CDR3aa: CASSLAVTDYNSPLHF

d_gene: TRBD1
v_gene: TRBV10-1
j_gene: TRBJ2-2
abundance: -
CDR3nt: TGCGCCAGCAGTGGACCTCGACAGGGGGGCGGGAACACCGGGGAGCTGTTTTTT
CDR3aa: CASSGPRQGGGNTGELFF

d_gene: -
v_gene: TRBV12-3/TRBV12-4
j_gene: TRBJ1-2
abundance: -
CDR3nt: TGTGCCAGCAGTCGACAACCCAACTATGGCTACACCTTC
CDR3aa: CASSRQPNYGYTF

d_gene: -
v_gene: TRBV6-5
j_gene: TRBJ2-3
abundance: few
CDR3nt: TGTGCCAGCAGATTTAGGAGGGGCACAGATACGCAGTATTTT
CDR3aa: CASRFRRGTDTQYF

d_gene: TRBD1
v_gene: TRBV5-8
j_gene: TRBJ2-6
abundance: -
CDR3nt: TGTGCCAGCAGTCTTTTGGACCGACAGGGAGCGGCTGGGGCCAACGTCCTGACTTTC
CDR3aa: CASSLLDRQGAAGANVLTF

d_gene: -
v_gene: TRBV5-4
j_gene: TRBJ1-1
abundance: once
CDR3nt: TGTGCCAGCTCGGAAGACATGAACACTGAAGCTTTCTTT
CDR3aa: CASSEDMNTEAFF

d_gene: TRBD1
v_gene: TRBV6-1
j_gene: TRBJ1-5
abundance: -
CDR3nt: TGTGCCAGCAGTGAAGAAAGGACAGGCGCCCGGGCCCAGCATTTT
CDR3aa: CASSEERTGARAQHF

d_gene: -
v_gene: TRBV11-2
j_gene: TRBJ2-5
abundance: once
CDR3nt: TGTGCCAGCAGCCCTCGGACAGATAAAGAGACCCAGTACTTC
CDR3aa: CASSPRTDKETQYF

d_gene: TRBD1
v_gene: TRBV28
j_gene: TRBJ1-2
abundance: -
CDR3nt: TGTGCCAGCAGTTCAGACAGGGTAGGGAACTATGGCTACACCTTC
CDR3aa: CASSSDRVGNYGYTF

d_gene: -
v_gene: TRBV5-1
j_gene: TRBJ1-6
abundance: -
CDR3nt: TGCGCCAGCAGCGCTAATAATTCACCCCTCCACTTT
CDR3aa: CASSANNSPLHF

d_gene: -
v_gene: TRBV11-2
j_gene: TRBJ2-7
abundance: -
CDR3nt: TGTGCCACCAGAATTAACCCGAGCTCCTACGAGCAGTACTTC
CDR3aa: CATRINPSSYEQYF

d_gene: -
v_gene: TRBV7-9
j_gene: TRBJ1-2
abundance: -
CDR3nt: TGTGCCAGCAGCTTAATTGGTGCAGACTATGGCTACACCTTC
CDR3aa: CASSLIGADYGYTF

d_gene: TRBD1
v_gene: TRBV28
j_gene: TRBJ1-2
abundance: -
CDR3nt: TGTGCCAGCAGTTTAATAGGCAGGGGGTATGGCTACACCTTC
CDR3aa: CASSLIGRGYGYTF

d_gene: TRBD1
v_gene: TRBV11-2
j_gene: TRBJ1-1
abundance: -
CDR3nt: TGTGCCAGCAGCTTAGATCGACAGGGGGCAAGTGGCACTGAAGCTTTCTTT
CDR3aa: CASSLDRQGASGTEAFF

d_gene: TRBD1
v_gene: TRBV9
j_gene: TRBJ1-5
abundance: -
CDR3nt: TGTGCCAGCAGCCCAGGAGGGACAGGAGTTAGCAATCAGCCCCAGCATTTT
CDR3aa: CASSPGGTGVSNQPQHF

d_gene: -
v_gene: TRBV5-6
j_gene: TRBJ1-1
abundance: -
CDR3nt: TGTGCCAGCAGCTTTTCGAGGTGGCGGGAAGCTTTCTTT
CDR3aa: CASSFSRWREAFF

d_gene: TRBD2
v_gene: TRBV24-1
j_gene: TRBJ2-1
abundance: -
CDR3nt: TGTGCCACCAGTGTAAGCGGCGGGGGGAATCAAGGGGACCGGGGCTACAATGAGCAGTTCTTC
CDR3aa: CATSVSGGGNQGDRGYNEQFF

d_gene: TRBD1
v_gene: TRBV27
j_gene: TRBJ2-1
abundance: few
CDR3nt: TGTGCCAGCAGTTTAGAGACAGGGGAAAATGAGCAGTTCTTC
CDR3aa: CASSLETGENEQFF

d_gene: TRBD2
v_gene: TRBV5-1
j_gene: TRBJ2-7
abundance: -
CDR3nt: TGCGCCAGCAGCTTCGGACTAGCGGGATACGAGCAGTACTTC
CDR3aa: CASSFGLAGYEQYF

d_gene: TRBD2
v_gene: TRBV9
j_gene: TRBJ2-1
abundance: -
CDR3nt: TGTGCCAGCAGCGTAGGTGCTAGCGGGGTTTACAATGAGCAGTTCTTC
CDR3aa: CASSVGASGVYNEQFF

d_gene: -
v_gene: TRBV9
j_gene: TRBJ2-7
abundance: -
CDR3nt: TGTGCCAGCAGCGTAGATCCAGCGCCCTACGAGCAGTACTTC
CDR3aa: CASSVDPAPYEQYF

d_gene: -
v_gene: TRBV7-2
j_gene: TRBJ1-4
abundance: -
CDR3nt: TGTGCCAGCAGCTTAGTACGGGGGGTAGAAGAAAAACTGTTTTTT
CDR3aa: CASSLVRGVEEKLFF

d_gene: -
v_gene: TRBV6-6
j_gene: TRBJ1-1
abundance: -
CDR3nt: TGTGCCAGCAGCCCCCCCTTGAACACTGAAGCTTTCTTT
CDR3aa: CASSPPLNTEAFF

d_gene: -
v_gene: TRBV11-2
j_gene: TRBJ1-1
abundance: few
CDR3nt: TGTGCCAGCAGCTTAGCTCTGAACACTGAAGCTTTCTTT
CDR3aa: CASSLALNTEAFF

d_gene: TRBD2
v_gene: TRBV30
j_gene: TRBJ2-2
abundance: few
CDR3nt: TGTGCCTTTCGCGGCTCGGGGCTAGCGGGCGGGGAGCTGTTTTTT
CDR3aa: CAFRGSGLAGGELFF

d_gene: TRBD1
v_gene: TRBV3-1/TRBV3-2
j_gene: TRBJ1-5
abundance: -
CDR3nt: TGTGCCAGCAGCCAAGATAGTTCAGGGGGTGGACAGCCCCAGCATTTT
CDR3aa: CASSQDSSGGGQPQHF

d_gene: -
v_gene: TRBV3-1/TRBV3-2
j_gene: TRBJ2-3
abundance: -
CDR3nt: TGTGCCAGCAGCCAAGACAGGATTCCCTCAGATACGCAGTATTTT
CDR3aa: CASSQDRIPSDTQYF

d_gene: -
v_gene: TRBV2
j_gene: TRBJ1-3
abundance: few
CDR3nt: TGTGCCAGCAGCACAGGGCCCAACTCTGGAAACACCATATATTTT
CDR3aa: CASSTGPNSGNTIYF

d_gene: -
v_gene: TRBV4-1
j_gene: TRBJ2-1
abundance: once
CDR3nt: TGCGCCAGCAGCCAATTCCCGCCTAGAGGGATAGCGGCCTCCTACAATGAGCAGTTCTTC
CDR3aa: CASSQFPPRGIAASYNEQFF

d_gene: TRBD1
v_gene: TRBV5-1
j_gene: TRBJ2-3
abundance: -
CDR3nt: TGCGCCAGCAGCCCCGGGACAGGGCAATGGACGCAGTATTTT
CDR3aa: CASSPGTGQWTQYF

d_gene: -
v_gene: TRBV10-3
j_gene: TRBJ1-2
abundance: -
CDR3nt: TGTGCCATCTCCCCGGACGGGAATAACTATGGCTACACCTTC
CDR3aa: CAISPDGNNYGYTF

d_gene: -
v_gene: TRBV5-1
j_gene: TRBJ1-1
abundance: few
CDR3nt: TGCGCCAGCAGCTTGGCCTCAGTAACTGAAGCTTTCTTT
CDR3aa: CASSLASVTEAFF

d_gene: TRBD2
v_gene: TRBV7-8
j_gene: TRBJ2-1
abundance: -
CDR3nt: TGTGCCAGCAGCGAATTCAGCGGGGGGGCCAATGAGCAGTTCTTC
CDR3aa: CASSEFSGGANEQFF

d_gene: -
v_gene: TRBV20-1
j_gene: TRBJ1-4
abundance: -
CDR3nt: TGCAGTGCTAGTGAAACCCCAGGCGAAAAACTGTTTTTT
CDR3aa: CSASETPGEKLFF

d_gene: -
v_gene: TRBV29-1
j_gene: TRBJ2-3
abundance: -
CDR3nt: TGCAGCAACCGGGATACGCAGTATTTT
CDR3aa: CSNRDTQYF

d_gene: TRBD2
v_gene: TRBV9
j_gene: TRBJ2-7
abundance: -
CDR3nt: TGTGCCAGCAGCGCCACTAGCGGTAGCTCCTACGAGCAGTACTTC
CDR3aa: CASSATSGSSYEQYF

d_gene: -
v_gene: TRBV6-5
j_gene: TRBJ2-6
abundance: -
CDR3nt: TGTGCCAGCAGTTACTCAGGGGAAGGGGCCAACGTCCTGACTTTC
CDR3aa: CASSYSGEGANVLTF

d_gene: TRBD2
v_gene: TRBV5-1
j_gene: TRBJ2-7
abundance: -
CDR3nt: TGCGCCAGCAGCTTGAAGCGGGGGGACTCCTACGAGCAGTACTTC
CDR3aa: CASSLKRGDSYEQYF

d_gene: TRBD1
v_gene: TRBV5-1
j_gene: TRBJ2-2
abundance: once
CDR3nt: TGCGCCAGCAGGTCGGACAGGGCCGGGGAGCTGTTTTTT
CDR3aa: CASRSDRAGELFF